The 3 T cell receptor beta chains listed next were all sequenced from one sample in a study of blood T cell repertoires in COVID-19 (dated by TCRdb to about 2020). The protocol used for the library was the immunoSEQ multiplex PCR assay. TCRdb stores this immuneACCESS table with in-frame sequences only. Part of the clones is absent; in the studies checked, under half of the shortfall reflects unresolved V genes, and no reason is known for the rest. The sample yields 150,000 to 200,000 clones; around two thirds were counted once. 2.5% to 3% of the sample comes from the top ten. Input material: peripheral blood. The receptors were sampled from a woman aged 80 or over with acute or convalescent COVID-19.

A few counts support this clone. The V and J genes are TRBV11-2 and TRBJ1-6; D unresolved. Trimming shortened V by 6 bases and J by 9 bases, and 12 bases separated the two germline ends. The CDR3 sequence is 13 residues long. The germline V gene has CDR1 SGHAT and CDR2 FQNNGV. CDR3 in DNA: TGTGCCAGCAGGGGGAGTATCGGTTCACCCCTCCACTTT. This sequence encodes CASRGSIGSPLHF.

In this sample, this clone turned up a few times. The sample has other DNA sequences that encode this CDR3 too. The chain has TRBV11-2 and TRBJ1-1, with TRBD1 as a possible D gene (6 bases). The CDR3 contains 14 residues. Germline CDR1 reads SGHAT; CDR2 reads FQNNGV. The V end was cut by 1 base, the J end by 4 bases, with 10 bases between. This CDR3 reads CASSLAAGATEAFF. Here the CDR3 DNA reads TGTGCCAGCAGCTTAGCGGCAGGGGCCACTGAAGCTTTCTTT.

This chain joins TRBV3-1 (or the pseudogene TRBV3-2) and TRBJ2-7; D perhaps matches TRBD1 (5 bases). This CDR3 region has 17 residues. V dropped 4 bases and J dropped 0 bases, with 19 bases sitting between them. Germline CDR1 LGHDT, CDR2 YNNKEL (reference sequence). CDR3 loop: CASSRRTFDSSSYEQYF. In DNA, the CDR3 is TGTGCCAGCAGCCGTCGGACATTTGATTCAAGCTCCTACGAGCAGTACTTC.